The rows below give T cell receptor beta chains drawn from one sample of a study of T-cell memory formation after mild COVID-19. Each CDR3 protein gets one entry after TCRdb re-called the 5' RACE reads with MiXCR. The sample lists approximately 450,000 distinct CDR3 sequences, roughly 18% occurring once. The sequenced sample was PBMCs or a T cell subset sorted from them (not recorded which). Receptors originate from an adult woman who had mild COVID-19 (a few samples of this study predate the infection). Cell type and time point are not known. Each CDR3 is given with its conserved first and last residue. The D gene is left open where the match is weak. Not all rows give a size; the values are once, few, many and, for expanded clones, a class.

d_call,j_call,v_call,clone_size,cdr3_aa,cdr3_nt
TRBD1,TRBJ2-7,TRBV24-1,-,CATRRQGAYEQYF,TGTGCCACCAGACGACAGGGGGCCTACGAGCAGTACTTC
-,TRBJ1-2,TRBV29-1,few,CSGGSDYGYTF,TGCAGCGGGGGCAGCGACTATGGCTACACCTTC
-,TRBJ2-3,TRBV7-8,-,CASSPQQGFTDTQYF,TGTGCCAGCAGCCCACAACAGGGATTCACAGATACGCAGTATTTT
TRBD1,TRBJ2-5,TRBV5-1,-,CASGDRGQQETQYF,TGCGCCAGCGGGGACAGGGGGCAACAAGAGACCCAGTACTTC
-,TRBJ1-4,TRBV4-1,-,CASSQVLLTEKLFF,TGCGCCAGCAGCCAAGTGCTCCTGACAGAAAAACTGTTTTTT
TRBD2,TRBJ2-7,TRBV20-1,many,CSASLIAGESYEQYF,TGCAGTGCTAGTCTAATCGCGGGGGAATCCTACGAGCAGTACTTC
-,TRBJ2-3,TRBV29-1,few,CSVEINVRTDTQYF,TGCAGCGTTGAGATTAATGTTCGGACAGATACGCAGTATTTT
-,TRBJ1-1,TRBV5-1,-,CASSIGRTEAFF,TGCGCCAGCAGCATAGGACGCACTGAAGCTTTCTTT
-,TRBJ1-1,TRBV20-1,many,CSAPLRGGTEAFF,TGCAGTGCTCCCTTACGGGGGGGGACTGAAGCTTTCTTT
-,TRBJ1-5,TRBV27,-,CASSLVGLRAKNQPQHF,TGTGCCAGCAGTTTAGTAGGGTTGAGGGCTAAGAATCAGCCCCAGCATTTT
-,TRBJ2-1,TRBV15,few,CATSRDASYNEQFF,TGTGCCACCAGCAGAGATGCCAGCTACAATGAGCAGTTCTTC
-,TRBJ2-1,TRBV7-3,few,CASSLNSAKGNEQFF,TGTGCCAGCAGCTTAAATAGCGCCAAAGGCAATGAGCAGTTCTTC
-,TRBJ1-1,TRBV7-2,-,CASSLWVAMNTEAFF,TGTGCCAGCAGCTTGTGGGTAGCTATGAACACTGAAGCTTTCTTT
-,TRBJ2-3,TRBV25-1,few,CASSDTPDTQYF,TGTGCCAGCAGTGATACCCCGGATACGCAGTATTTT
-,TRBJ2-5,TRBV12-3/TRBV12-4,-,CASSLSRAGAPVYQETQYF,TGTGCCAGCAGTTTATCCCGAGCAGGGGCGCCTGTCTACCAAGAGACCCAGTACTTC
-,TRBJ1-1,TRBV7-9,few,CASSLGAFEAFF,TGTGCCAGCAGTCTCGGGGCCTTTGAAGCTTTCTTT
-,TRBJ2-6,TRBV20-1,-,CSAPPTRTGANVLTF,TGCAGTGCCCCGCCGACCAGGACTGGGGCCAACGTCCTGACTTTC